Here is one T cell receptor (beta chain) with its context. The target antigen is unknown. The data stem from a study of memory CD4+ T cells and cytomegalovirus serostatus. For the study at large: Healthy Belgian adult donors included 9 or 10 CMV-positive and more than 20 CMV-negative people.

The sort gate was single viable CD3+CD4+CD8-CD45RO+ cells for memory CD4+ T cells. Positive selection with CD4 microbeads enriched total CD4+ T cells. General study results and limits: A US-trained random forest predicted CMV serostatus with median AUC about 0.92.

Methods used by the authors: Out-of-frame sequences were removed, leaving around 2,000,000 distinct TCRbeta sequences. The method was immunoSEQ multiplex PCR; TCRdb's version includes in-frame clones alone and lacks a portion of them. V and J calls plus clone size are reproduced from that table; the DNA served to infer D and trimming. Seen here are about 75,000 clones, roughly three quarters observed once, and the top ten hold 2.5% to 3%. Specimen: memory CD4+ T cells from blood. The receptor's source is an adult in good health and CMV-seropositive.

The CDR3, as DNA: TGTGCCAGCGCCAGAGGCGGTAGCTCTGGAAACACCATATATTTT. This sequence encodes CASARGGSSGNTIYF. The chain couples TRBV27 to TRBJ1-3; D ambiguous. The CDR3 loop spans 15 amino acids. Trimming left V 8 bases short and J 0 bases short, with 14 bases between. CDR1 is MNHEY and CDR2 is SMNVEV in the germline V gene (reference sequence).